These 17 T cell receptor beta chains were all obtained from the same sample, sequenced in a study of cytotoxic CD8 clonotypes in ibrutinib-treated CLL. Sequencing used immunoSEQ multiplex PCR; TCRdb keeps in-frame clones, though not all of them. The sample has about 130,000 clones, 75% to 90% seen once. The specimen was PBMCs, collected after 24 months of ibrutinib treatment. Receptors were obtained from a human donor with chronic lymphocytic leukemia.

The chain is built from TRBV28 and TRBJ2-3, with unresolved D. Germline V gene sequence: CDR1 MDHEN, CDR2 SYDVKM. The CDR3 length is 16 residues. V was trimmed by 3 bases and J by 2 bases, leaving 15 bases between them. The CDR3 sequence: CASSLSVGSDTDTQYF. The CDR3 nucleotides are TGTGCCAGCAGTTTGTCGGTCGGTTCGGACACAGATACGCAGTATTTT.

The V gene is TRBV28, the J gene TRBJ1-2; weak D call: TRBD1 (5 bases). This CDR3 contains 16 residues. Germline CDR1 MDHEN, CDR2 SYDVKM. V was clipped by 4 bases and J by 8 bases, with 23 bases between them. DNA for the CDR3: TGTGCCAGCAGTTCCCCCCAGACTACGGGGGTCGGCGGCTACACCTTC. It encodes CASSSPQTTGVGGYTF.

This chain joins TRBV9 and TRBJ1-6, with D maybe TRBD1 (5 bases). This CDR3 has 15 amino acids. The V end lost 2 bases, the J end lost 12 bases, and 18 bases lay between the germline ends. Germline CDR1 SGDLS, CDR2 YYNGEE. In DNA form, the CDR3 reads TGTGCCAGCAGCGTTATAGGCGGGGCCCTCGGACCCCTCCACTTT. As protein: CASSVIGGALGPLHF.

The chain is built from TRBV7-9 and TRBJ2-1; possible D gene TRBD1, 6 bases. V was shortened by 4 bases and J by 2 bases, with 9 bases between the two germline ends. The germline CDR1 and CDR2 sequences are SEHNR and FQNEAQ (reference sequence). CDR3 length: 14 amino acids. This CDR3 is CASSSDSPYNEQFF. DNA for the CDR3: TGTGCCAGCAGCTCGGACAGCCCCTACAATGAGCAGTTCTTC.

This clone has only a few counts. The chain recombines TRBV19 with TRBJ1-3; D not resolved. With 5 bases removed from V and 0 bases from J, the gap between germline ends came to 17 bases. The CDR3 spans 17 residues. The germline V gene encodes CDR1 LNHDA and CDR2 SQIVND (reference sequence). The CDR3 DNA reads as TGTGCCAGTAGTTCCCGCGACGGAGATTTCTCTGGAAACACCATATATTTT. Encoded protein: CASSSRDGDFSGNTIYF. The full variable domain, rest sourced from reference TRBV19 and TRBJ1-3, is DGGITQSPKYLFRKEGQNVTLSCEQNLNHDAMYWYRQDPGQGLRLIYYSQIVNDFQKGDIAEGYSVSREKKESFPLTVTSAQKNPTAFYLCASSSRDGDFSGNTIYFGEGSWLTVV.

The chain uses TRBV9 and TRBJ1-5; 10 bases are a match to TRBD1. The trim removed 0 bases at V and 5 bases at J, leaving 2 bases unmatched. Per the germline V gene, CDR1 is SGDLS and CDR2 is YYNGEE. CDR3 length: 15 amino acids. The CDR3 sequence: CASSVDGTGDQPQHF. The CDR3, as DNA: TGTGCCAGCAGCGTAGACGGGACAGGGGATCAGCCCCAGCATTTT.

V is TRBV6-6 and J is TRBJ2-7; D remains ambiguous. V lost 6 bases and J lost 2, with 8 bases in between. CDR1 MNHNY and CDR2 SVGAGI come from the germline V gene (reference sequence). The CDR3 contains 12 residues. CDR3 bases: TGTGCCAGCAGAGACTGGCCCTACGAGCAGTACTTC. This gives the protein CASRDWPYEQYF.

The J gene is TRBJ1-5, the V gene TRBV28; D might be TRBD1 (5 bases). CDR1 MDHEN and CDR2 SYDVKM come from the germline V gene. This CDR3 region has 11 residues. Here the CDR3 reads CASVGVLAQHF. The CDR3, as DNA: TGTGCATCGGTGGGGGTATTGGCCCAGCATTTT.

In DNA, the CDR3 is TGCGCCAGCAGTCCCGGGACATACCTCACCTACGAGCAGTACTTC. Translated: CASSPGTYLTYEQYF. The gene calls are TRBV10-1 and TRBJ2-7; D might be TRBD1 (6 bases). Trimming pared 5 bases from V and 2 bases from J, leaving 16 bases between. Germline CDR1 is WNHNN and CDR2 is SYGVQD (reference sequence). The CDR3 is made up of 15 amino acids.

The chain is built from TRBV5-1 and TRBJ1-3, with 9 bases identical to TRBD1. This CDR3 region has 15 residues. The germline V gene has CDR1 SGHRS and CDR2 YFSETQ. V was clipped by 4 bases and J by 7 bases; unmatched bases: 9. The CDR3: CASSVTGTGTNTIYF. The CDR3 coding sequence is TGCGCCAGCAGCGTAACCGGGACAGGGACGAACACCATATATTTT.

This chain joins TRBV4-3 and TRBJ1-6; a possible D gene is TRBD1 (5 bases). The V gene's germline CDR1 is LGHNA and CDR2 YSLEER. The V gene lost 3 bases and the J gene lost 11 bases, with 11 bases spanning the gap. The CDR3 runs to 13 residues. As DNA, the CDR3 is TGCGCCAGCAGCCAGGGGGGATCCACACCCCTCCACTTT. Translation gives CASSQGGSTPLHF.

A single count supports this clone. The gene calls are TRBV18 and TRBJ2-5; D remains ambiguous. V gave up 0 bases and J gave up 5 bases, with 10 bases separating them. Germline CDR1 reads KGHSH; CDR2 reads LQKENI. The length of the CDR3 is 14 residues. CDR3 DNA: TGTGCCAGCTCACCACCGCACACCGGGGAGACCCAGTACTTC. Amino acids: CASSPPHTGETQYF.

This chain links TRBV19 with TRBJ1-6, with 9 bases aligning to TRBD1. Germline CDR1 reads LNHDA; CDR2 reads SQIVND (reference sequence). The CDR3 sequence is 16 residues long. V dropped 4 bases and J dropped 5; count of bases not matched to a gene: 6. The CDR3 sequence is CASSRTRDRDNSPLHF. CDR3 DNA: TGTGCCAGTAGTAGGACCCGGGACAGGGATAATTCACCCCTCCACTTT.

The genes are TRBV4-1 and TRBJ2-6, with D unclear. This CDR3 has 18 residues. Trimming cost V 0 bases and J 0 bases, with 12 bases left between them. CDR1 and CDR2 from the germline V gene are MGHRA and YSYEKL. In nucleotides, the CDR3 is TGCGCCAGCAGCCAAGATCTAAGGGTCCCCTCTGGGGCCAACGTCCTGACTTTC. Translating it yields CASSQDLRVPSGANVLTF.

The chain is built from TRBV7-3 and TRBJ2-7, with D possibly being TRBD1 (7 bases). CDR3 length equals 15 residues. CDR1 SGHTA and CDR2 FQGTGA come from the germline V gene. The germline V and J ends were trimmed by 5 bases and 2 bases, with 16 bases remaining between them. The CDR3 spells CASSGNRGGTYEQYF. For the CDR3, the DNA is TGTGCCAGCAGCGGAAACAGGGGAGGCACCTACGAGCAGTACTTC.

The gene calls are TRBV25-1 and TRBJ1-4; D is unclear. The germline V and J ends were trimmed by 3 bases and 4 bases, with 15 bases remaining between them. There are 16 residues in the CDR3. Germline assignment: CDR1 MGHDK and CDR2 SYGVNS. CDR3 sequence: CASSERHGVGNEKLFF. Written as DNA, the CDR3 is TGTGCCAGCAGTGAGAGACACGGGGTCGGTAATGAAAAACTGTTTTTT.

The CDR3 nucleotides read TGTGCCAGCAGCAATGGGGGACTAGCGGGAAAAGAGACCCAGTACTTC. Translation: CASSNGGLAGKETQYF. This chain uses TRBV11-3 with TRBJ2-5, with TRBD2 matching over 13 bases. Germline V CDR1 and CDR2: SGHNT, YENEEA. Germline trimming cut 5 bases from V and 3 bases from J; bases unmatched to any gene: 6. The CDR3 has 16 amino acids.